The sequence of this TCR beta chain was determined in a study of T cell changes during pregnancy in multiple sclerosis. The repertoire was sequenced with immunoSEQ multiplex PCR; TCRdb's copy has only in-frame clones and lacks some. Of over 65,000 clones in the sample, approximately 90% are singletons; the top ten hold roughly 2.5%. Germline CDR1 MDHEN, CDR2 SYDVKM. The CDR3 runs to 16 residues. V gave up 5 bases and J gave up 5 bases; unmatched junction bases: 8. The material was peripheral blood, obtained in the first trimester of pregnancy. This chain connects TRBV28 to TRBJ2-7, with 14 bases lining up with TRBD2. The source is a female donor with multiple sclerosis, enrolled in a pregnancy study. CDR3 sequence: CASSPLTSGRANEQYF. In DNA form, the CDR3 reads TGTGCCAGCAGTCCCCTGACTAGCGGGAGGGCCAACGAGCAGTACTTC. Full variable domain (outside the CDR3, taken from reference TRBV28 and TRBJ2-7): DVKVTQSSRYLVKRTGEKVFLECVQDMDHENMFWYRQDPGLGLRLIYFSYDVKMKEKGDIPEGYSVSREKKERFSLILESASTNQTSMYLCASSPLTSGRANEQYFGPGTRLTVT.